These 17 T cell receptor beta chains came from one sample sequenced in a study of T cells in localized non-small cell lung cancer. Here immunoSEQ multiplex PCR was the method, and the copy in TCRdb shows in-frame clones only, minus some. The sample shows some 53,000 clones, roughly 88% of them seen only once. The sequences come from peripheral blood, collected before any cancer treatment. These receptors were collected from a male donor aged 60 or over with stage III squamous cell lung carcinoma.

The V gene is TRBV16, the J gene TRBJ1-2; D unclear. The V end was cut by 6 bases, the J end by 0 bases, with 5 bases between. The CDR3 is 12 amino acids. From germline, CDR1 is KGHSY and CDR2 FQNENV. The CDR3 sequence: CASSPSNYGYTF. CDR3 bases: TGTGCCAGCAGTCCCTCTAACTATGGCTACACCTTC.

The chain is built from TRBV27 and TRBJ1-2, with D uncertain. Germline V gives CDR1 MNHEY, CDR2 SMNVEV (reference sequence). The CDR3 totals 14 residues. V was cut by 0 bases and J by 7 bases, with 12 bases left in between. CDR3 nucleotides: TGTGCCAGCAGTTTATCGATAAGGGCGGGTGGCTACACCTTC. The encoded protein is CASSLSIRAGGYTF.

The DNA for the CDR3 is TGTGCCAGCTCACCGCAGGTTGGCGAGCAGTACTTC. It yields the protein CASSPQVGEQYF. The chain is built from TRBV18 and TRBJ2-7, with no clear D. CDR3 size: 12 residues. V was cut by 3 bases and J by 6 bases, with 9 bases left in between. Looked up from germline, CDR1 is KGHSH and CDR2 is LQKENI. The full variable domain, completed using reference TRBV18 and TRBJ2-7, is NAGVMQNPRHLVRRRGQEARLRCSPMKGHSHVYWYRQLPEEGLKFMVYLQKENIIDESGMPKERFSAEFPKEGPSILRIQQVVRGDSAAYFCASSPQVGEQYFGPGTRLTVT.

This chain connects TRBV5-1 to TRBJ1-6; D remains unclear. CDR3 length equals 18 residues. Trimming pared 0 bases from V and 0 bases from J, leaving 13 bases between. Germline CDR1 SGHRS, CDR2 YFSETQ. CDR3 nucleotides: TGCGCCAGCAGCTTGGAGGGCACCAGGAGCTCCTATAATTCACCCCTCCACTTT. Translated: CASSLEGTRSSYNSPLHF.

This chain uses TRBV5-1 with TRBJ1-6; TRBD1 agrees at 9 bases. Germline assignment: CDR1 SGHRS and CDR2 YFSETQ. The V and J ends lost 5 bases and 10 bases, in that order; junction bases with no gene match: 7. The CDR3 spans 14 residues. CDR3 nucleotides: TGCGCCAGCAGACCCGGGACAGGGATCTCACCCCTCCACTTT. It specifies CASRPGTGISPLHF.

J is TRBJ2-2 and V is TRBV9; D unresolved. Germline assignment: CDR1 SGDLS and CDR2 YYNGEE. The CDR3 runs 12 residues. Trimming cost V 0 bases and J 8 bases, with 5 bases left between them. CDR3 loop: CASSVDGGELFF. CDR3 sequence (DNA): TGTGCCAGCAGCGTAGACGGGGGGGAGCTGTTTTTT.

The V and J genes are TRBV5-5 and TRBJ2-7; D is unclear. Between the trimmed V and J ends, which lost 4 bases and 0 bases, there was a span of 14 bases. The CDR3 has 15 residues. Germline V gene sequence: CDR1 SGHKS, CDR2 YYEKEE (reference sequence). CDR3 bases: TGTGCCAGCAGCCCGGTAGGACCGAGCTCCTACGAGCAGTACTTC. The encoded protein is CASSPVGPSSYEQYF.

The V and J genes are TRBV6-5 and TRBJ1-4; no clear D. The CDR3 contains 13 residues. V gave up 1 base and J gave up 5 bases, with 5 bases separating them. Germline V gene lookup returns CDR1 MNHEY and CDR2 SVGAGI. The CDR3 loop is CASSYWRNEKLFF. In DNA, the CDR3 is TGTGCCAGCAGTTACTGGAGAAATGAAAAACTGTTTTTT.

The chain is built from TRBV7-6 and TRBJ1-5; 8 bases fit TRBD1. The germline V gene encodes CDR1 SGHVS and CDR2 FNYEAQ. The trim removed 2 bases at V and 6 bases at J, leaving 3 bases unmatched. The CDR3 is 14 amino acids. In nucleotides, the CDR3 is TGTGCCAGCAGCTTACAGGGGGCAAGTCAGCCCCAGCATTTT. Protein sequence: CASSLQGASQPQHF.

This chain joins TRBV6-5 and TRBJ1-3, with TRBD1 identical over 9 bases. This CDR3 is built from 15 residues. V lost 11 bases to trimming and J lost 4 bases; unmatched junction nucleotides: 12. The germline V gene has CDR1 MNHEY and CDR2 SVGAGI. The CDR3 loop is CACWGGQGGGNTIYF. In nucleotides, the CDR3 is TGTGCCTGTTGGGGGGGACAGGGAGGAGGAAACACCATATATTTT.

The chain has TRBV9 and TRBJ2-1, with 13 bases matching TRBD2. This CDR3 spans 19 amino acids. Germline trimming cut 4 bases from V and 0 bases from J; bases unmatched to any gene: 10. The germline gives CDR1 SGDLS, CDR2 YYNGEE. CDR3 nucleotides: TGTGCCAGCAGCCCCAGGACTAGCGGGAGCCGGAGCTCCTACAATGAGCAGTTCTTC. Translation: CASSPRTSGSRSSYNEQFF.

This rearrangement joins TRBV5-1 to TRBJ1-6; 7 nucleotides line up with TRBD1. CDR1 and CDR2 from the germline V gene are SGHRS and YFSETQ. V lost 1 base and J lost 6; bases outside the gene matches: 7. The CDR3 has 16 amino acids. The CDR3 sequence: CASSLQGGDINSPLHF. Written as DNA, the CDR3 is TGCGCCAGCAGCTTGCAGGGGGGCGATATTAATTCACCCCTCCACTTT. Filled out from reference TRBV5-1 and TRBJ1-6, the complete variable domain reads KAGVTQTPRYLIKTRGQQVTLSCSPISGHRSVSWYQQTPGQGLQFLFEYFSETQRNKGNFPGRFSGRQFSNSRSEMNVSTLELGDSALYLCASSLQGGDINSPLHFGNGTRLTVT.

This rearrangement joins TRBV21-1 to TRBJ1-5. TRBV21-1 is annotated as a pseudogene. CDR3 size: 15 residues. For the CDR3, the DNA is TGTGCCAGCAGCAAACGTCTACGGAACAATCAGCCCCAGCATTTT. This codes for CASSKRLRNNQPQHF.

V is TRBV12-5 and J is TRBJ1-1; D is perhaps TRBD1 (5 bases). There are 13 residues in the CDR3. V was trimmed by 5 bases and J by 3 bases, leaving 10 bases between them. Germline CDR1 reads LGHNT; CDR2 reads FRNRAP. CDR3 bases: TGTGCTAGTGGTCGTTGGGGGTACACTGAAGCTTTCTTT. Translation gives CASGRWGYTEAFF.

This chain joins TRBV4-2 and TRBJ2-2; perhaps TRBD1 as D (5 bases). V dropped 0 bases and J dropped 9 bases, with 11 bases sitting between them. The CDR3 covers 14 residues. Germline values: CDR1 LGHNA, CDR2 YNFKEQ. The CDR3 sequence is CASSQDRGTRELFF. CDR3 in DNA: TGTGCCAGCAGCCAAGATAGGGGAACCCGGGAGCTGTTTTTT.

This clone was found once. V and J are TRBV5-1 and TRBJ1-1; D not resolved. This CDR3 spans 13 amino acids. Germline-derived CDR1 and CDR2 are SGHRS and YFSETQ. The V gene lost 4 bases and the J gene lost 4 bases, with 11 bases spanning the gap. The CDR3 sequence: CASSRPSATEAFF. CDR3 sequence (DNA): TGCGCCAGCAGCCGTCCGTCGGCCACTGAAGCTTTCTTT.

The chain uses TRBV30 and TRBJ2-1; possible D gene TRBD2, 6 bases. The germline V gene encodes CDR1 GTSNPN and CDR2 SVGIG (reference sequence). The CDR3 sequence is 11 residues long. The V end lost 0 bases, the J end lost 10 bases, and 7 bases lay between the germline ends. The CDR3 sequence: CAWSVRGEQFF. The DNA for the CDR3 is TGTGCCTGGAGTGTACGGGGGGAGCAGTTCTTC.